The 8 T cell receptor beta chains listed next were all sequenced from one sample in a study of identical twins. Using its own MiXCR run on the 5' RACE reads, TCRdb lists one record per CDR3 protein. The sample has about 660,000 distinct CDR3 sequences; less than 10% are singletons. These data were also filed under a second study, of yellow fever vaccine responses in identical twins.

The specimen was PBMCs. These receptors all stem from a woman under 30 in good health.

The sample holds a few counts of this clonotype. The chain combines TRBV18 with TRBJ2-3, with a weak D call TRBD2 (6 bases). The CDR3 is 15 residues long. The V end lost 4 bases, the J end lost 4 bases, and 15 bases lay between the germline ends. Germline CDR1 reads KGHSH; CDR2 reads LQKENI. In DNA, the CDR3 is TGTGCCAGCTCACTACGGGACTCCACATCAGATACGCAGTATTTT. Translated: CASSLRDSTSDTQYF.

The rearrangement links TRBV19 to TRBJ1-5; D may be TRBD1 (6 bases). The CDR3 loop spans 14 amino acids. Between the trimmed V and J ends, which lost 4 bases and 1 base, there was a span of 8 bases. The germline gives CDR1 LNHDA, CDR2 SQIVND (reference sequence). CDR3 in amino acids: CASSNRASNQPQHF. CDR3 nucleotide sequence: TGTGCCAGTAGTAACAGGGCAAGCAATCAGCCCCAGCATTTT.

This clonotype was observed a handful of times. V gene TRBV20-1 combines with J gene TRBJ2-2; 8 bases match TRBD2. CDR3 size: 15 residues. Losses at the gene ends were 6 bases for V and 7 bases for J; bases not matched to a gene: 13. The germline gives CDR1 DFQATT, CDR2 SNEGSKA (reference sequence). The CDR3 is CSALPRLARGGELFF. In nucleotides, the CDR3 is TGCAGTGCCCTACCCCGACTAGCGCGGGGCGGGGAGCTGTTTTTT.

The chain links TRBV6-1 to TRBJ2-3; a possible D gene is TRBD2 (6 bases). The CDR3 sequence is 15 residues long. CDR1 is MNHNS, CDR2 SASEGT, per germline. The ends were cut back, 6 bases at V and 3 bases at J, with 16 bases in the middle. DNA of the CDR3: TGTGCCAGCAGAGTAAGCGGGTACCCAACAGATACGCAGTATTTT. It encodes CASRVSGYPTDTQYF.

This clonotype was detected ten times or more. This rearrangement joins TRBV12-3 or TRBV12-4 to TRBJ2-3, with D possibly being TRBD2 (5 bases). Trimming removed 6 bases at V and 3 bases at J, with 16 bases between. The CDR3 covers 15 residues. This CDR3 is CASSRITSGTDTQYF. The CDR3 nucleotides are TGTGCCAGCAGCCGGATAACGTCGGGGACAGATACGCAGTATTTT.

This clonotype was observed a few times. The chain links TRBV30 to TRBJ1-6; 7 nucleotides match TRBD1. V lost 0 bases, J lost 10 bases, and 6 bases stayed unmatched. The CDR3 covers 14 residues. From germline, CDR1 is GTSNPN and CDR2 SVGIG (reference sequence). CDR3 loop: CAWSVGTETSPLHF. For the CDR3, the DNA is TGTGCCTGGAGTGTAGGGACAGAAACCTCACCCCTCCACTTT.

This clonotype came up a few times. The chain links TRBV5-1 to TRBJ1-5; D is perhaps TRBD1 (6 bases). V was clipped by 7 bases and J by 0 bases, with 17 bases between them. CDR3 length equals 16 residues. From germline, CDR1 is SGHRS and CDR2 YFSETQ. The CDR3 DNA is TGCGCCAGCTACCGACAGGCTGGGAATAGCAATCAGCCCCAGCATTTT. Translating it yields CASYRQAGNSNQPQHF. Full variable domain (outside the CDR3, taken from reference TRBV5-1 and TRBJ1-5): KAGVTQTPRYLIKTRGQQVTLSCSPISGHRSVSWYQQTPGQGLQFLFEYFSETQRNKGNFPGRFSGRQFSNSRSEMNVSTLELGDSALYLCASYRQAGNSNQPQHFGDGTRLSIL.

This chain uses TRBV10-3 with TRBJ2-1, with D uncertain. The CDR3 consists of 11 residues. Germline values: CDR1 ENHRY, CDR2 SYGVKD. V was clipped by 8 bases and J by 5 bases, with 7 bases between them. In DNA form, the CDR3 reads TGTGCCATCGCCAGCCACAATGAGCAGTTCTTC. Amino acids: CAIASHNEQFF.